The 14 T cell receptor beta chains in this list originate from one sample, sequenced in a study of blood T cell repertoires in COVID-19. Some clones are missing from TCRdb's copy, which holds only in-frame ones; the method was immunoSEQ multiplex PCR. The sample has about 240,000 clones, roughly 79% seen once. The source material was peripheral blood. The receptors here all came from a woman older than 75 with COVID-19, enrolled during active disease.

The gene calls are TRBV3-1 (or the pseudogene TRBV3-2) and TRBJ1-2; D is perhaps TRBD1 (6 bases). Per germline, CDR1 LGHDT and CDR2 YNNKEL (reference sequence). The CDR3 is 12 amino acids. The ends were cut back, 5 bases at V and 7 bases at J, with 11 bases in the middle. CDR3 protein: CASSSGTTGYTF. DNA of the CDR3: TGTGCCAGCAGCTCCGGGACAACTGGCTACACCTTC.

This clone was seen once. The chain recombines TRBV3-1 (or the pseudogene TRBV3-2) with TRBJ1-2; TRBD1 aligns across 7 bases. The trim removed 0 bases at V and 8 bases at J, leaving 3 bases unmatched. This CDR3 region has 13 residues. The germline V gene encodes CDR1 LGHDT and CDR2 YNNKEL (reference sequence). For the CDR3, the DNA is TGTGCCAGCAGCCAAGAGGGCAGGGGGGGCTACACCTTC. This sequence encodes CASSQEGRGGYTF.

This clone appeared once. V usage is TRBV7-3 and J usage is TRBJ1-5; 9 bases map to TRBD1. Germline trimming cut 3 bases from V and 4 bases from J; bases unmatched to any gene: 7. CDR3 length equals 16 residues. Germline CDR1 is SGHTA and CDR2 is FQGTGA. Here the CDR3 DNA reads TGTGCCAGCAGCTTCTGGACAGGGGTAAAGAATCAGCCCCAGCATTTT. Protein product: CASSFWTGVKNQPQHF.

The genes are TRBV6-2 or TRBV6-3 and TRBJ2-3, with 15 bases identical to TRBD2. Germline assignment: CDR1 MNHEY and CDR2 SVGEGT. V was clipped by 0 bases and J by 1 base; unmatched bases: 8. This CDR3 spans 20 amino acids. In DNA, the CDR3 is TGTGCCAGCAGTTACTCGAGGACTAGCGGGAGGGCAAGTGGCACAGATACGCAGTATTTT. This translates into CASSYSRTSGRASGTDTQYF.

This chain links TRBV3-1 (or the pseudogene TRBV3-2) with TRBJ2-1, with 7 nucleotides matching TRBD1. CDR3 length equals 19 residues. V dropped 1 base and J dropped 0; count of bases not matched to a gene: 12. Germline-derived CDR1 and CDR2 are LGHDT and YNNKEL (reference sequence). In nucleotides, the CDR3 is TGTGCCAGCAGCCAAGCCGGACTGTCAGGACAGGACTCCTACAATGAGCAGTTCTTC. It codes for CASSQAGLSGQDSYNEQFF.

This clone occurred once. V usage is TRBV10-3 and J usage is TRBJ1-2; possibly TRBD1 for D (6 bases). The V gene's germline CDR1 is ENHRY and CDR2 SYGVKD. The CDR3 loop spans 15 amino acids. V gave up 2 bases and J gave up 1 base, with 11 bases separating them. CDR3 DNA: TGTGCCATCAGTGAGGGGGGCCCCCTTAACTATGGCTACACCTTC. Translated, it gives CAISEGGPLNYGYTF.

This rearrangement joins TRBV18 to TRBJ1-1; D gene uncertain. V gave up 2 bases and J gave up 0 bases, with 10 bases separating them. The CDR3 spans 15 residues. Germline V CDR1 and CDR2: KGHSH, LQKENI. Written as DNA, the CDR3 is TGTGCCAGCTCACCAACTGGAGTCCTGAACACTGAAGCTTTCTTT. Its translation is CASSPTGVLNTEAFF. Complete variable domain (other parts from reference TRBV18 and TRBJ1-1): NAGVMQNPRHLVRRRGQEARLRCSPMKGHSHVYWYRQLPEEGLKFMVYLQKENIIDESGMPKERFSAEFPKEGPSILRIQQVVRGDSAAYFCASSPTGVLNTEAFFGQGTRLTVV.

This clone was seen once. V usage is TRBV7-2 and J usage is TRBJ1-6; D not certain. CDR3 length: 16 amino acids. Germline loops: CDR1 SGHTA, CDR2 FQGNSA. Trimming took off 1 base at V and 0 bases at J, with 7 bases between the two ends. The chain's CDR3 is CASSLERSSYNSPLHF. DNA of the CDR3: TGTGCCAGCAGCTTAGAACGGAGCTCCTATAATTCACCCCTCCACTTT. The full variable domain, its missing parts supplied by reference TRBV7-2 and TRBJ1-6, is GAGVSQSPSNKVTEKGKDVELRCDPISGHTALYWYRQSLGQGLEFLIYFQGNSAPDKSGLPSDRFSAERTGGSVSTLTIQRTQQEDSAVYLCASSLERSSYNSPLHFGNGTRLTVT.

CDR3 DNA: TGTGCCAGCAGCTCATCAGGACTGAGTAACTATGGCTACACCTTC. Protein product: CASSSSGLSNYGYTF. V gene TRBV7-2 combines with J gene TRBJ1-2; D unresolved. Germline CDR1 reads SGHTA; CDR2 reads FQGNSA. CDR3 length equals 15 residues. V lost 4 bases and J 1 base, leaving 13 bases between the germline ends.

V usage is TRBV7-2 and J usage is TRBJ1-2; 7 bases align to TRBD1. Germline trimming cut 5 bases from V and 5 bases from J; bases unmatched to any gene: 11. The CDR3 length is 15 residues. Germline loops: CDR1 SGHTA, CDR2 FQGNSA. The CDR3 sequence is CASSAAGTASYGYTF. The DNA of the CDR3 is TGTGCCAGCAGCGCCGCAGGGACAGCGAGTTATGGCTACACCTTC.

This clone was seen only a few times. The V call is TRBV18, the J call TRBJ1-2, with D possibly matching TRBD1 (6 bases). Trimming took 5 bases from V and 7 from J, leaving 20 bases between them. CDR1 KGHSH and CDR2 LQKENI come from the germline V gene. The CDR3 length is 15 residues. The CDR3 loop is CASSDPGQMIFGYTF. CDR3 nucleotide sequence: TGTGCCAGCTCAGACCCGGGACAAATGATTTTTGGCTACACCTTC.

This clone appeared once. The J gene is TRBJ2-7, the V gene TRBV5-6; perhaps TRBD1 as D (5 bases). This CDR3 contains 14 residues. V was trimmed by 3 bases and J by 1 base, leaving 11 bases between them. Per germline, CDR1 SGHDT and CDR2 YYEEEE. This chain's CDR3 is CASSSTGFSYEQYF. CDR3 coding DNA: TGTGCCAGCAGCTCTACAGGCTTTTCCTACGAGCAGTACTTC.

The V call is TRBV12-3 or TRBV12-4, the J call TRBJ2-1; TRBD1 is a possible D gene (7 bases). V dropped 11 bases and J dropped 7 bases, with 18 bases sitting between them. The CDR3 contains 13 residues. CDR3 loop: CAGQGGHSNEQFF. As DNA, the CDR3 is TGTGCCGGCCAGGGGGGCCACTCGAATGAGCAGTTCTTC.

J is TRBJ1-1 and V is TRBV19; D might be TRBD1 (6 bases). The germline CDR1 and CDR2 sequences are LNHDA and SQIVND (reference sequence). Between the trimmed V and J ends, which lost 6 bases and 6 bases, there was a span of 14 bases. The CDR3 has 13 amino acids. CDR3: CASSISGTPEAFF. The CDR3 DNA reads TGTGCCAGTAGCATCTCAGGGACACCTGAAGCTTTCTTT.